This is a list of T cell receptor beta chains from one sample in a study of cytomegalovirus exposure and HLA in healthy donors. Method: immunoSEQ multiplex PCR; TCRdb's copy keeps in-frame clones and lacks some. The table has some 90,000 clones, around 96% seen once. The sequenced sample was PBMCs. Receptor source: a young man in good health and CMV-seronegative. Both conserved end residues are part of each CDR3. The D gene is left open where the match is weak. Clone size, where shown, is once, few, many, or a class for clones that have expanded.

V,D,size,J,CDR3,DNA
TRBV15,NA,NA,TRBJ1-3,CATSRDRGATGNTIYF,TGTGCCACCAGCAGAGACCGGGGGGCAACTGGAAACACCATATATTTT
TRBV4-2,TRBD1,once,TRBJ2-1,CASSPQGGLYNEQFF,TGTGCCAGCAGCCCACAAGGGGGCCTCTACAATGAGCAGTTCTTC
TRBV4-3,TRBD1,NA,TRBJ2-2,CASSRETGAAGELFF,TGCGCCAGCAGCCGAGAAACAGGGGCAGCCGGGGAGCTGTTTTTT
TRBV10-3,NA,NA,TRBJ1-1,CAISKEGMNTEAFF,TGTGCCATCAGTAAGGAGGGCATGAACACTGAAGCTTTCTTT
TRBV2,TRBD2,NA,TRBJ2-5,CASSVGTSGGGETQYF,TGTGCCAGCAGTGTAGGGACTAGCGGGGGGGGAGAGACCCAGTACTTC
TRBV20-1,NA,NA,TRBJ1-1,CSAAGNTEAFF,TGCAGTGCTGCAGGAAACACTGAAGCTTTCTTT
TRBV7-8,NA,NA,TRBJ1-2,CASSLAHAGAGYTF,TGTGCCAGCAGCTTAGCGCACGCAGGGGCTGGCTACACCTTC
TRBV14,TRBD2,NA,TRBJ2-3,CASSQDGLAGGPVF,TGTGCCAGCAGCCAAGACGGTCTAGCGGGAGGGCCGGTGTTT
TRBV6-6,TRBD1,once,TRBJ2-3,CASSLRTGGTDTQYF,TGTGCCAGCAGTCTCCGGACAGGGGGGACAGATACGCAGTATTTT
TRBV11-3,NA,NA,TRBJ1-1,CASSLQLNTEAFF,TGTGCCAGCAGCCTACAGCTGAACACTGAAGCTTTCTTT
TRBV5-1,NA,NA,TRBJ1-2,CASSLATALHF,TGCGCCAGCAGCTTGGCAACAGCCCTTCACTTC
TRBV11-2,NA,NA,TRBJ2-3,CASSLEERESTDTQYF,TGTGCCAGCAGCTTAGAGGAGAGGGAGAGCACAGATACGCAGTATTTT